The T cell receptor (beta chain) described here comes from a study of blood T cells in healthy people across ages. General observations from the study: Observed TCR beta diversity per million T cells went down as age went up. This fall followed a roughly linear course with age.

Trimming left V 2 bases short and J 0 bases short, with 12 bases between. Per germline, CDR1 SGHTA and CDR2 FQGNSA. This CDR3 contains 16 residues. In regard to this clonotype: Its antigen is not known.

Together with a sample-barcoded 5' primer, a J-beta primer mix was included in a second PCR lasting about 7 to 12 cycles. Tags on each cDNA molecule came from a template-switch adaptor with 12 random nucleotides. From the 5' RACE reads, TCRdb called clonotypes with MiXCR, one entry per CDR3 protein. The repertoire holds fewer than 900,000 distinct CDR3 sequences, with 49% as singletons. The sequencing sample was made of blood. This chain joins TRBV7-2 and TRBJ2-3, with unresolved D. This TCR was recovered from a woman aged 60 to 75 in good health. CDR3 bases: TGTGCCAGCAGCTTAACCCAGCCCTTGAGCACAGATACGCAGTATTTT. It yields the protein CASSLTQPLSTDTQYF.